This TCR beta chain derives from a study of blood T cell repertoires in COVID-19. The wider study: Samples of COVID-19 (acute and convalescent) were obtained from the United States, Italy and Spain. From T cells, B-cell-depleted T cells, or PBMCs came the material, which was cDNA or gDNA.

Authors' processing steps: Amplification with reference gene primers provided the estimates of nucleated cell counts. Only in-frame clones appear in the TCRdb table, and some are missing; sequencing was by immunoSEQ multiplex PCR. V and J calls and clone size are given by that table; D and trimming were obtained from the DNA. The repertoire holds around 80,000 clones, with roughly 85% as singletons. The sample holds one count of this clone. One Seattle source followed patients from active infection through their disease course. The V gene end was trimmed by 5 bases and the J gene end by 10 bases; junction bases not matched to a gene: 11. This CDR3 contains 14 residues. The germline V gene has CDR1 SGHVS and CDR2 FQNEAQ.

The rearrangement uses TRBV7-8 and TRBJ1-5; 7 nucleotides match TRBD1. The sequenced sample was peripheral blood. This TCR was recovered from a man aged 45-65 years with COVID-19, enrolled during active disease. The CDR3 region is CASSADRVLKPQHF. The CDR3, as DNA: TGTGCCAGCAGCGCAGACAGGGTTCTTAAACCCCAGCATTTT.